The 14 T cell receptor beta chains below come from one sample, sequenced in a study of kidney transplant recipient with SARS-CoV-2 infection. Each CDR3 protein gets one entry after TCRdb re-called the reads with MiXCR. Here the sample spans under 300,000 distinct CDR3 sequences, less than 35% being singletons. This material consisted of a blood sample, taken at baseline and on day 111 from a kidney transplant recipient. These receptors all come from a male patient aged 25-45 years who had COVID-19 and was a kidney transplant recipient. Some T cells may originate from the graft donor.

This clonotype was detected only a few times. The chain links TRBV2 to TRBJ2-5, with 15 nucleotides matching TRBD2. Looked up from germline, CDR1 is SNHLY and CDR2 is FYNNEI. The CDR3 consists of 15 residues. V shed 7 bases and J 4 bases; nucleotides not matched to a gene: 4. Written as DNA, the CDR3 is TGTGCCAGCACCGGACTAGCGGGGGGGACAGAGACCCAGTACTTC. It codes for CASTGLAGGTETQYF.

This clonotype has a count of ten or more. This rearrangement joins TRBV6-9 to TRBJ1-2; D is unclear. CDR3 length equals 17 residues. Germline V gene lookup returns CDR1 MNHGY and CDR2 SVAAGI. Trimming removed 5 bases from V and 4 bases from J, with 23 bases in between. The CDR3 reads CASSPKKPYGKTYGYTF. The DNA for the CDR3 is TGTGCCAGCAGTCCAAAAAAGCCTTACGGAAAGACCTATGGCTACACCTTC.

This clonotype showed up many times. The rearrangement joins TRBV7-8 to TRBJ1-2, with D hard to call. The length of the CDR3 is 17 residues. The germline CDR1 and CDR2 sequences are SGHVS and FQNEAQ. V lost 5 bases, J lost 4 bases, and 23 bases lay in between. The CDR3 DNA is TGTGCCAGCAGCATACAGCGGTTTACCCGAAAGACCTATGGCTACACCTTC. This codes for CASSIQRFTRKTYGYTF.

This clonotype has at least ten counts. DNA for the CDR3: TGTGCCAGCAGCTCTCACAGTAAGTGCCGAAAGACCTATGGCTACACCTTC. Protein product: CASSSHSKCRKTYGYTF. The V call is TRBV7-7, the J call TRBJ1-2, with no clear D. Germline V lookup: CDR1 SSHAT, CDR2 FNYEAQ (reference sequence). The CDR3 covers 17 residues. V was pared by 4 bases and J by 4 bases, with 22 bases between.

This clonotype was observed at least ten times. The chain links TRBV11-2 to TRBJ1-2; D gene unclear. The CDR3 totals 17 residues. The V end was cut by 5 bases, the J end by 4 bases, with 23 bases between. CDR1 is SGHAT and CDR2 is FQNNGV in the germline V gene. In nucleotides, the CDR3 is TGTGCCAGCAGCGCGTGCGAAACAAGCAGAAAGACCTATGGCTACACCTTC. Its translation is CASSACETSRKTYGYTF.

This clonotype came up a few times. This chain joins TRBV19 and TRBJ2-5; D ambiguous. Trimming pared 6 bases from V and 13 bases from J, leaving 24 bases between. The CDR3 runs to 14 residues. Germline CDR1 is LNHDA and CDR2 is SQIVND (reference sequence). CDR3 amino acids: CASSQTGRLLYLYF. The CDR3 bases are TGTGCCAGTAGCCAAACCGGACGGCTATTGTATCTGTACTTC.

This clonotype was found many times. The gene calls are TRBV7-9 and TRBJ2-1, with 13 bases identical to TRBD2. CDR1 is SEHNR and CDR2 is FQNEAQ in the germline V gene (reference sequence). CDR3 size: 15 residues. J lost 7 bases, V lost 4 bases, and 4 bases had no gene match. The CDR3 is CASSSGLAGVNEQFF. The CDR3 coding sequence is TGTGCCAGCAGCTCCGGACTAGCGGGAGTAAATGAGCAGTTCTTC. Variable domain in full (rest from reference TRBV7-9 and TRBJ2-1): DTGVSQNPRHKITKRGQNVTFRCDPISEHNRLYWYRQTLGQGPEFLTYFQNEAQLEKSRLLSDRFSAERPKGSFSTLEIQRTEQGDSAMYLCASSSGLAGVNEQFFGPGTRLTVL.

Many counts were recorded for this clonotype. The CDR3 region has the DNA TGTGCCAGCAGTCAAGGAGGGGTGAACACTGAAGCTTTCTTT. Translating it yields CASSQGGVNTEAFF. This rearrangement joins TRBV28 to TRBJ1-1; D possibly corresponds to TRBD1 (5 bases). Trimming took off 5 bases at V and 0 bases at J, with 10 bases between the two ends. The V gene's germline CDR1 is MDHEN and CDR2 SYDVKM. There are 14 residues in the CDR3.

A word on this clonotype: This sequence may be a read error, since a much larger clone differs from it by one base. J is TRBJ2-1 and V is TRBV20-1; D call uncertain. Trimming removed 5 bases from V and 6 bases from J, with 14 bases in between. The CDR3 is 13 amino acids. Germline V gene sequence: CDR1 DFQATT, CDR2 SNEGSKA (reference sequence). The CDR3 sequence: CSAHPRQANEQFF. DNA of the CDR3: TGCAGTGCTCACCCGAGACAAGCCAATGAGCAGTTCTTC.

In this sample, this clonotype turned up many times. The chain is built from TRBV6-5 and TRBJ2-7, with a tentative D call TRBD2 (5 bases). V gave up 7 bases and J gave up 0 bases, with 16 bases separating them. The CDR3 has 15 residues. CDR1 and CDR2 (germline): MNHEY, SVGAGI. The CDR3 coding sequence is TGTGCCAGCACGGCTGGTCCGGGAAGCTCCTACGAGCAGTACTTC. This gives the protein CASTAGPGSSYEQYF.

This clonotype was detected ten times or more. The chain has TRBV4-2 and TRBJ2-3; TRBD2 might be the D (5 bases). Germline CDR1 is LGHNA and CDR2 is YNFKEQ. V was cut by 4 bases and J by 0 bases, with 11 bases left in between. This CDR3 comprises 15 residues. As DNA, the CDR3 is TGTGCCAGCAGCCCGCCCCGCGGGAGCACAGATACGCAGTATTTT. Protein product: CASSPPRGSTDTQYF.

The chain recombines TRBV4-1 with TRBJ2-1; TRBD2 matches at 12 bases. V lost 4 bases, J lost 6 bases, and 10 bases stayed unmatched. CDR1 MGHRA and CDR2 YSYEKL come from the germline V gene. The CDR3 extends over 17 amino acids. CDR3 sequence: CASSLITSGRRTNEQFF. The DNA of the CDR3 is TGCGCCAGCAGCCTGATTACTAGCGGGAGGAGGACCAATGAGCAGTTCTTC.

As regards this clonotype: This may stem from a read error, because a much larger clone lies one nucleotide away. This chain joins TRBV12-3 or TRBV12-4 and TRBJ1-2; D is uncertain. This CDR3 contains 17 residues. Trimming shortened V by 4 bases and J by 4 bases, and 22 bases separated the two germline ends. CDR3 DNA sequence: TGTGCCAGCAGTTATAACCTCAGCTTCCGAAAGACCTATGGCTACACCTTC. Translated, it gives CASSYNLSFRKTYGYTF.

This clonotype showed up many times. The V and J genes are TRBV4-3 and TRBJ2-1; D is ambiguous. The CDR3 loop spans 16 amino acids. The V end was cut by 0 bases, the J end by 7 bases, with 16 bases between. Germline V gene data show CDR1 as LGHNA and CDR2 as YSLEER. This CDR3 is CASSQDRRASTNEQFF. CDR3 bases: TGCGCCAGCAGCCAAGATCGCCGGGCGAGTACGAATGAGCAGTTCTTC.